This T cell receptor beta chain derives from a study of T-cell memory formation after mild COVID-19. Overall study: The TCR clusters were mostly specific to one donor. Broader study findings: Pre-infection memory harbored some responding clones, suggesting cross-reactive memory joined.

In regard to this clonotype: Antigen specificity is unknown.

Germline V gene lookup returns CDR1 PRHDT and CDR2 FYEKMQ (reference sequence). V lost 6 bases, J lost 3 bases, and 13 bases lay in between. This CDR3 comprises 14 residues. TCRdb reanalysed the 5' RACE reads using MiXCR and keeps one entry per CDR3 protein. The sample lists roughly 100,000 distinct CDR3 sequences; over 15% were seen once. The receptor was isolated from an adult woman who had mild COVID-19 (a few samples of this study predate the infection). Cell type and time point are not known. The chain combines TRBV13 with TRBJ2-3, with D perhaps matching TRBD2 (5 bases). Source material: PBMCs or a T cell subset sorted from them (not recorded which). For the CDR3, the DNA is TGTGCCAGCAGTAGTGACTCGGGGACAGATACGCAGTATTTT. Its protein is CASSSDSGTDTQYF.